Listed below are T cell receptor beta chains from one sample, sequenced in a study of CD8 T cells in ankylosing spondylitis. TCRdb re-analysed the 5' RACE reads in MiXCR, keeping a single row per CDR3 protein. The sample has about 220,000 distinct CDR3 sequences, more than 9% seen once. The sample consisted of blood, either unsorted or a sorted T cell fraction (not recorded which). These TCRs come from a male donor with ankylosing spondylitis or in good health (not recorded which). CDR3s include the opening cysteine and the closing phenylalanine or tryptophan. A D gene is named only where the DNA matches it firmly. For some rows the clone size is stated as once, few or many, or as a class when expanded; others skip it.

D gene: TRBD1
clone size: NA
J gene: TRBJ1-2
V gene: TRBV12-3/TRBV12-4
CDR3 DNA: TGTGCCAGCAGCCTAGGACAGGCAGGTGGTGGCTACACCTTC
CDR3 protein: CASSLGQAGGGYTF

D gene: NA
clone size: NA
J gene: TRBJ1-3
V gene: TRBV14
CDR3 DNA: TGTGCCAGCAGCCAAGATGGGGCCTCTGGAAACACCATATATTTT
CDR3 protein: CASSQDGASGNTIYF

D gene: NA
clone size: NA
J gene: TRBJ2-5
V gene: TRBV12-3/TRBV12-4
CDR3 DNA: TGTGCCAGCAGTTTAACGTTCGACCAAGAGACCCAGTACTTC
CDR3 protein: CASSLTFDQETQYF

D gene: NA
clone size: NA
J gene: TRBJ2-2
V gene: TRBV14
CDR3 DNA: TGTGCCAGCAGCCAAGATCTGTTTACCGGGGAGCTGTTTTTT
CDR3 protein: CASSQDLFTGELFF

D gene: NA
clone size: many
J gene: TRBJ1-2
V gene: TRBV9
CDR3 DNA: TGTGCCAGCAGCGCTACTTTACAGGGAAACTATGGCTACACCTTC
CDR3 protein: CASSATLQGNYGYTF

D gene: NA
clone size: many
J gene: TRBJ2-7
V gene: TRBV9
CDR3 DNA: TGTGCCAGCAGCAAACAGGACCTGGGGAACTACGAGCAGTACTTC
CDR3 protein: CASSKQDLGNYEQYF

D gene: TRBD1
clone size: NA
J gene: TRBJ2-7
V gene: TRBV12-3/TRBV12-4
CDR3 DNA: TGTGCCACCGGAGGTCAGGGGGCGAGCGAGCAGTACTTC
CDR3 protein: CATGGQGASEQYF

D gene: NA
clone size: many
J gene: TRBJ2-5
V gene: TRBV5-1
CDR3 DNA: TGCGCCAGCAGCTTGGTCATGAACCAAGAGACCCAGTACTTC
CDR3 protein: CASSLVMNQETQYF

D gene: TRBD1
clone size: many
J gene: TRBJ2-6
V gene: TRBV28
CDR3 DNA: TGTGCCAGCGCCATATCGGGACAGGGATACCCTGGGGCCAACGTCCTGACTTTC
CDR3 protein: CASAISGQGYPGANVLTF

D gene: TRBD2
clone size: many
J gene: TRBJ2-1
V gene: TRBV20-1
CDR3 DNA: TGCAGTGCCCATAGCGGGGGGACCATGTTCTTC
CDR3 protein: CSAHSGGTMFF

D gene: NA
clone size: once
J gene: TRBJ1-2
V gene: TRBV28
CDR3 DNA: TGTGCCAGCAGTCGGAATGAGAACTATGGCGACACCTTC
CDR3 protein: CASSRNENYGDTF

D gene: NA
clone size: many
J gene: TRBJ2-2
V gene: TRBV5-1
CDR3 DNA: TGCGCCAGCAGCTCCCGACAGGATGGTCACGGGGAGCTGTTTTTT
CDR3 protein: CASSSRQDGHGELFF

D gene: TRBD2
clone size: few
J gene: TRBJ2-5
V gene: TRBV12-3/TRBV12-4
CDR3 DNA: TGTGCCAGCAGTCTCGGGACTAATTATCTTGGGGAGACCCAGTACTTC
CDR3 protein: CASSLGTNYLGETQYF

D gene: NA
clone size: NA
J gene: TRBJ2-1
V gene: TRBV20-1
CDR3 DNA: TGCAGTGCTAACCACCAAGACAATGAGCAGTTCTTC
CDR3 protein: CSANHQDNEQFF

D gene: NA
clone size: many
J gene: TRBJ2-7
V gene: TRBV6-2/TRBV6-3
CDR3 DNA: TGTGCCAGCAGGTACCCCAGGGACGAGCAGTACTTC
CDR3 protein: CASRYPRDEQYF

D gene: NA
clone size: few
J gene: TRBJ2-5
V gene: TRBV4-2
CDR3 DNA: TGTGCCAGCAGCCAAGAGTCTAGCAGACAAGAGACCCAGTACTTC
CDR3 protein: CASSQESSRQETQYF

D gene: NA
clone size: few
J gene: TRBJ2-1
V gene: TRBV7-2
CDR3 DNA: TGTGCCAGCAGCCCCAGTAGTAGCCGGCTTGAGCAGTTCTTC
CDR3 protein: CASSPSSSRLEQFF

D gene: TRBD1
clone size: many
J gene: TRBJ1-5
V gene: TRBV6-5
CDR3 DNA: TGTGCCAGCAGTTTACAGGGGGGCCACCAGCCCCAGCATTTT
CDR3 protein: CASSLQGGHQPQHF

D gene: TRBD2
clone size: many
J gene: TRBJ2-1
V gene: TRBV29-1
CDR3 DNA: TGCAGCGTTGAACTAGCGGGAGGAAATAGCCTTTACAATGAGCAGTTCTTC
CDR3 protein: CSVELAGGNSLYNEQFF

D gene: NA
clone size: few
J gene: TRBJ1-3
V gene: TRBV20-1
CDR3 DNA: TGCAGTGCTAGATCCGTCGGCCCTGGAAACACCATATATTTT
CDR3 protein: CSARSVGPGNTIYF

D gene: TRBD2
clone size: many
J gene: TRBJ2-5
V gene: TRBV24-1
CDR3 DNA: TGTGCCACCAGTGATCCGCGTAGCGGGGGGGCTCAAGAGACCCAGTACTTC
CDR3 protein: CATSDPRSGGAQETQYF

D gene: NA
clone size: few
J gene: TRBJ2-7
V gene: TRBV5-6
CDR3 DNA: TGTGCCAGCAGTTTGAGGCTGGTGGTTCGGGAGCAGTACTTC
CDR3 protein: CASSLRLVVREQYF

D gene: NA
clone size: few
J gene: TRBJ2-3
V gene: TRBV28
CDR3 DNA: TGTGCCAGCAGTACGCCTAGCACAGATACGCAGTATTTT
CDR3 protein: CASSTPSTDTQYF

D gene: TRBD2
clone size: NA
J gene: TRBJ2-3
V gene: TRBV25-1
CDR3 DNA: TGTGCCAGCAGTGAATTGGCTAGCGGGAGCACAGATACGCAGTATTTT
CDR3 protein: CASSELASGSTDTQYF

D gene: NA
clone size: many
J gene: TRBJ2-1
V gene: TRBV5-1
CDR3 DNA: TGCGCCAGCAGCCCCGGGACTCGTACGACCGCCTACAATGAGCAGTTCTTC
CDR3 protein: CASSPGTRTTAYNEQFF

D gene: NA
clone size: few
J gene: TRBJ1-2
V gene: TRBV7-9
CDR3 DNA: TGTGCCAGCAGCTACCCGACTTCCGGAGAAACCTATGGCTACACCTTC
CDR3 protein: CASSYPTSGETYGYTF

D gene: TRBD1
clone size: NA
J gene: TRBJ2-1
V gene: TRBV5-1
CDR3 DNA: TGCGCCAGCAGGTTCAACACAGGGGGCACGAATGAGCAGTTCTTC
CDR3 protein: CASRFNTGGTNEQFF

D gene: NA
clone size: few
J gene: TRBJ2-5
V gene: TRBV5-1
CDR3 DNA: TGCGCCAGCAGCTGGGGTCCTTCGGGGGCCCAAGAGACCCAGTACTTC
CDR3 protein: CASSWGPSGAQETQYF

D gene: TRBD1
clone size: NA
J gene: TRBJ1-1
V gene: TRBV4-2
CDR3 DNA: TGTGCCAGCAGCCATTCGACAGGGGCGAACACTGAAGCTTTCTTT
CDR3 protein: CASSHSTGANTEAFF

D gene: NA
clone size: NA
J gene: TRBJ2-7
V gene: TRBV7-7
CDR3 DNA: TGTGCTAGCAGCTTGCCTGAGGGGGGTAAGCAGTACTTC
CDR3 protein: CASSLPEGGKQYF

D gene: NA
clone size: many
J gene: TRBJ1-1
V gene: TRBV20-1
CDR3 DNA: TGCAGTGCTAGAGAATCCCAGGGGAACACTGAAGCTTTCTTT
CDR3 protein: CSARESQGNTEAFF

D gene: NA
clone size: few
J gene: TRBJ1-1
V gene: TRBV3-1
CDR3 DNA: TGTGCCAGCAGCCCCACAGGGTTGATTAACACTGAAGCTTTCTTT
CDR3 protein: CASSPTGLINTEAFF

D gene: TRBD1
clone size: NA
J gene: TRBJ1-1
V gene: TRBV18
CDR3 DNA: TGTGCCAGCTCACCAGTGGACAGGGTGGGGGCCCACACTGAAGCTTTCTTT
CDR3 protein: CASSPVDRVGAHTEAFF

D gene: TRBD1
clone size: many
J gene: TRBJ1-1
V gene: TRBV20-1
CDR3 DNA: TGCAGTGCTAGAACGACAGGGGTGGCTTTCTTT
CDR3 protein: CSARTTGVAFF

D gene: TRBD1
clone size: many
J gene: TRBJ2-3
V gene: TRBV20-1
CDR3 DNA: TGCAGTGCTAGACCTCCTGACAGGGGGCACGCAGATACGCAGTATTTT
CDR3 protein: CSARPPDRGHADTQYF

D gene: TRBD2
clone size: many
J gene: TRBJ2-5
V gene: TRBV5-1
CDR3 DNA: TGCGCCAGCAGCCCCGTTTTTGATCAGCGGGGGGAAGAGACCCAGTACTTC
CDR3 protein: CASSPVFDQRGEETQYF

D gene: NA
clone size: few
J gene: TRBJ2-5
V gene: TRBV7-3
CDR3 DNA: TGTGCCAGCAGCCGAGGGGGTTCCCCTCGAGAGACCCAGTACTTC
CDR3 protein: CASSRGGSPRETQYF

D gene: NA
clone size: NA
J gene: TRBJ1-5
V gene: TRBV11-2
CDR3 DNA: TGTGCCAGCAGCTTGGGGGGGTCCCCCCGAAATCAGCCCCAGCATTTT
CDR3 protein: CASSLGGSPRNQPQHF

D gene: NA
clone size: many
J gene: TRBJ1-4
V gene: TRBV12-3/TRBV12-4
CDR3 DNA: TGTGCCAGCAGTTTTTTGGGGACCCCAAATGAAAAACTGTTTTTT
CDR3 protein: CASSFLGTPNEKLFF

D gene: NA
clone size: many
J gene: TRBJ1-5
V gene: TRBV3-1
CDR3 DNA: TGTGCCAGCACCCAAGGGAAGGGCAATCAGCCCCAGCATTTT
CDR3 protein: CASTQGKGNQPQHF

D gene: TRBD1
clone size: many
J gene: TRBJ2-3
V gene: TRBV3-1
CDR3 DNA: TGTGCCAGCAGCCAAACAGGGGTAGTTAGCACAGATACGCAGTATTTT
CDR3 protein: CASSQTGVVSTDTQYF

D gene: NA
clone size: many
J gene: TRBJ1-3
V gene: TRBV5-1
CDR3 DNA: TGCGCCAGCAGCGCAGGGTCCGGAAACACCATATATTTT
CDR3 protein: CASSAGSGNTIYF

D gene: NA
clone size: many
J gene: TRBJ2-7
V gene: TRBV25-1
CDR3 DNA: TGTGCCAGCAGTGGACAGGTGAGCTCCTACGAGCAGTACTTC
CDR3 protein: CASSGQVSSYEQYF

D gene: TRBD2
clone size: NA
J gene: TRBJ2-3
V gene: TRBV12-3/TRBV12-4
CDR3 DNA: TGTGCCAGCAGTGCATGGACTAGCGGGGGGACAGATACGCAGTATTTT
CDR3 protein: CASSAWTSGGTDTQYF

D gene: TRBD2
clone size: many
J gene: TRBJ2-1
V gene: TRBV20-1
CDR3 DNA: TGCAGTGCTAAACTAGCGGGGTTATACAATGAGCAGTTCTTC
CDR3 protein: CSAKLAGLYNEQFF

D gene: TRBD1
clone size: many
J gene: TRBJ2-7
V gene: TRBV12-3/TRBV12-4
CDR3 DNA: TGTGCCAGCAGTTTGCAATCCGGGACAGTGAGCTTC
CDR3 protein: CASSLQSGTVSF

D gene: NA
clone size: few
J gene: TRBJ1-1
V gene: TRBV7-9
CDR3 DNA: TGTGCCAGCACAAGGGACGAACAGGTCACTGAAGCTTTCTTT
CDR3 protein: CASTRDEQVTEAFF

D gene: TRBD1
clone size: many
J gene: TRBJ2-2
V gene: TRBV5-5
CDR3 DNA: TGTGCCAGCAGCTGGGACAGCTCGAACACCGGGGAGCTGTTTTTT
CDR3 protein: CASSWDSSNTGELFF

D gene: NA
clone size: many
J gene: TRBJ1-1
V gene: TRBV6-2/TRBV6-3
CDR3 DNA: TGTGCCAGCACCTACGTGGGTCGGGAAGCTTTCTTT
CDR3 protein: CASTYVGREAFF

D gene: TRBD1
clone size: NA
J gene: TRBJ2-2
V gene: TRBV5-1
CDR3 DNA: TGCGCCAGCAGCACCGACAGGGAGAACACCGGGGAGCTGTTTTTT
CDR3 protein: CASSTDRENTGELFF